Sequencing of this T cell receptor (beta chain) was carried out in a study of blood T cell repertoires in COVID-19. How the authors handled the data: Reference gene primer amplification yielded estimated nucleated cell counts. Assay: immunoSEQ multiplex PCR; the TCRdb copy retains only in-frame clones and omits some. The V and J calls and clone size were taken over from that table, and D and trimming were inferred from the DNA. The sample has over 45,000 clones; around 87% are singletons. Germline V lookup: CDR1 SNHLY, CDR2 FYNNEI. The CDR3 is made up of 14 amino acids. V was clipped by 5 bases and J by 5 bases; unmatched bases: 6.

The J gene is TRBJ1-1, the V gene TRBV2, with TRBD1 matching over 9 bases. The receptor was derived from a man between 45 and 60 years old with active COVID-19. Sample: peripheral blood. In DNA, the CDR3 is TGTGCCAGCAGTATGGGACAGGGCGAGACTGAAGCTTTCTTT. This translates into CASSMGQGETEAFF. The variable domain in full, completed from reference TRBV2 and TRBJ1-1, reads EPEVTQTPSHQVTQMGQEVILRCVPISNHLYFYWYRQILGQKVEFLVSFYNNEISEKSEIFDDQFSVERPDGSNFTLKIRSTKLEDSAMYFCASSMGQGETEAFFGQGTRLTVV.